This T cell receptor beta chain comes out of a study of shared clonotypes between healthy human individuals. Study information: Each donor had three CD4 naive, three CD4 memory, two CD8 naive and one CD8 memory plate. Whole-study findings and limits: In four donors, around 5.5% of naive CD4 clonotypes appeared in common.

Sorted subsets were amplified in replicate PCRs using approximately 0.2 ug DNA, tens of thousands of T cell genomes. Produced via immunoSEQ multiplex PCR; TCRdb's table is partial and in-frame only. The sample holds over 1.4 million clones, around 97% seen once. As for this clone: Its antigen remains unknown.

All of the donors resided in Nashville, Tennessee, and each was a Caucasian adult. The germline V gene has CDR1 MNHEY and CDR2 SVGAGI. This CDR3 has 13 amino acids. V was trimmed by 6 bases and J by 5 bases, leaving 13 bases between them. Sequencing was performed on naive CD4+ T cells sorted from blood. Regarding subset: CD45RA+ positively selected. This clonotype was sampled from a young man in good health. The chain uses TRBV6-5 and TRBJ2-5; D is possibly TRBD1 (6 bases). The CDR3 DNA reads TGTGCCAGCAGGAGGGGGTTTCTTGAGACCCAGTACTTC. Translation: CASRRGFLETQYF.